This T cell receptor beta chain was retrieved from a study of post-analysis software for immune sequencing data. This clonotype was recorded a few times. Antigen unknown. Study conclusions and caveats: When patients were compared with controls, 4 or 5 TRBV segments were more frequent, TRBV5-6, TRBV5-1 and TRBV20-1 among them.

The germline V gene has CDR1 MNHNS and CDR2 SASEGT. Trimming pared 8 bases from V and 3 bases from J, leaving 13 bases between. The CDR3 is 13 amino acids. Tagging with unique molecular identifiers was a feature of the TCR beta cDNA libraries. One entry per CDR3 protein, called by TCRdb with MiXCR from the PCR reads. Seen here are hundreds of thousands of distinct CDR3 sequences, about 50% observed once, and the top ten hold about 4.8%. This TCR was sampled from a girl between 5 and 17 years old with multiple sclerosis. The sequenced sample consisted of blood. The chain couples TRBV6-1 to TRBJ1-2; the D gene is possibly TRBD1 (5 bases). The CDR3: CASVPGVYYGYTF. The CDR3 DNA follows: TGTGCCAGCGTCCCGGGGGTCTACTATGGCTACACCTTC.